The 32 T cell receptor beta chains presented below share a single source sample, sequenced in a study of tissue T cells after allogeneic stem cell transplantation. The method was immunoSEQ multiplex PCR; TCRdb's version includes in-frame clones alone and lacks a portion of them. The sample records some 7,000 clones, roughly half being singletons. Specified time point: mouse harvest day 7 after allogeneic transplant. Mouse grafts combined 10^7 T-cell-depleted bone marrow cells with 10^6 splenic CD5+ T cells. Source material: lymph node tissue. The receptors come from a female BALB/c mouse given C57BL/6 T cells with graft-versus-host disease after an allogeneic hematopoietic cell transplant.

This clone is medium-sized in the sample. The genes are named according to mouse. CDR3 DNA, as far as it was read: TGTGCCAGCAGTTTGAGGGGGCTTGCCAACGAAAGATTATTT. Translated: CASSLRGLANERLF. The whole CDR3 sequence is CASSLRGLANERLFF. The chain uses TRBV14 and TRBJ1-4; TRBD1 aligns across 7 bases. The read terminates 1 residue before the CDR3 end, so the remaining end is supplied by the germline J gene. Trimming at V came to 2 bases and at J to 3 bases, leaving 4 bases not matched to a gene. Germline V gene sequence: CDR1 SGHDT, CDR2 FRDEAV. This CDR3 spans 15 amino acids. Full variable domain (rest looked up from reference TRBV14 and TRBJ1-4): EAGVTQSPRYAVLQEGQAVSFWCDPISGHDTLYWYQQPRDQGPQLLVYFRDEAVIDNSQLPSDRFSAVRPKGTNSTLKIQSAKQGDTATYLCASSLRGLANERLFFGHGTKLSVL.

A word on this clone: The genes and germline here are from mouse. Read coverage stops 1 residue before the CDR3 terminus; the germline J gene supplies the remainder. The V gene is TRBV3, the J gene TRBJ2-7; 10 bases line up with TRBD1. The V and J ends lost 5 bases and 6 bases, in that order; junction bases with no gene match: 4. The CDR3 has 13 amino acids. The germline gives CDR1 SNHLY, CDR2 FYNGKV (reference sequence). The CDR3 bases that were read are TGTGCCAGCAGCCGGGGACAGGGGATTGAACAGTAC. Amino acids: CASSRGQGIEQY. The complete CDR3 sequence is CASSRGQGIEQYF.

A word on this clone: Gene labels here are mouse ones. The CDR3 end lies 1 residue beyond the end of the read and is filled in from the germline J gene. V and J are TRBV3 and TRBJ1-1, with D unresolved. CDR1 and CDR2 (germline): SNHLY, FYNGKV (reference sequence). The V end was cut by 5 bases, the J end by 0 bases, with 10 bases between. The CDR3 loop spans 14 amino acids. CDR3 DNA, as far as it was read: TGTGCCAGCAGCCTCCGGGAGGCAAACACAGAAGTCTTC. Protein sequence: CASSLREANTEVF. The complete CDR3 reads CASSLREANTEVFF.

On this clone itself: Any gene name here is a mouse gene name. The read ends 1 residue early relative to the CDR3; the germline J gene fills the gap. V usage is TRBV14 and J usage is TRBJ2-5; 7 bases are shared with TRBD1. In germline, CDR1 is SGHDT, CDR2 FRDEAV. The CDR3 is made up of 14 amino acids. With 5 bases clipped from V and 6 bases from J, the junction kept 9 bases outside the gene matches. This CDR3 reads CASSSGTEGDTQYF. CDR3 DNA, as far as it was read: TGTGCCAGCAGCTCCGGGACAGAGGGGGACACCCAGTAC.

Notes on this clone: Here the gene names and germline are mouse. The read stops 1 residue short of the end of the CDR3; the missing end is completed from the germline J gene. The J gene is TRBJ2-5, the V gene TRBV26; 8 positions match TRBD2. The CDR3 contains 14 residues. Germline loops: CDR1 KGHPV, CDR2 FQNQEV (reference sequence). V lost 6 bases and J lost 6; bases outside the gene matches: 8. CDR3 DNA, as far as it was read: TGTGCCAGCAGCCCTGACTGGGGTGGGGACACCCAGTAC. Its translation: CASSPDWGGDTQY. The entire CDR3 reads CASSPDWGGDTQYF.

This clone was detected a few times. Genes here carry mouse names. The sequence runs out 1 residue before the end of the CDR3; the remainder is reconstructed from the germline J gene. The chain couples TRBV26 to TRBJ2-7; tentative D call: TRBD1 (5 bases). The germline V gene has CDR1 KGHPV and CDR2 FQNQEV (reference sequence). The CDR3 spans 14 residues. The V gene lost 2 bases and the J gene lost 0 bases, with 8 bases spanning the gap. The CDR3 sequence: CASSLPGPSYEQYF. Partial CDR3 DNA: TGTGCCAGCAGTCTGCCAGGGCCCTCCTATGAACAGTAC.

Worth noting for this clone: All gene names here are mouse names. With the read ending 1 residue before the CDR3 end, the germline J gene is used to fill in that end. The J gene is TRBJ2-2, the V gene TRBV13-2; weak D call: TRBD1 (6 bases). This CDR3 has 11 amino acids. The germline V gene has CDR1 NNHNN and CDR2 SYGAGS (reference sequence). V lost 5 bases, J lost 8 bases, and 7 bases lay in between. This CDR3 reads CASGQGGQLYF. The CDR3 bases that were read are TGTGCCAGCGGCCAGGGGGGGCAGCTCTAC.

Details on this clone: Mouse names are used for the genes. The missing CDR3 end, 1 residue past where the read stops, is filled in from the germline J gene. The rearrangement links TRBV5 to TRBJ2-2; 8 bases match TRBD2. J gave up 2 bases and V 0 bases, and 2 bases lay outside the gene matches. Germline loops: CDR1 LGHNA, CDR2 YNLKQL (reference sequence). This CDR3 is built from 16 residues. CDR3 amino acids: CASSQDWGANTGQLYF. CDR3 bases read: TGTGCCAGCAGCCAAGACTGGGGGGCGAACACCGGGCAGCTCTAC.

Concerning this clone itself: Gene names are mouse gene names. The CDR3 end lies 1 residue beyond the end of the read and is filled in from the germline J gene. The chain couples TRBV26 to TRBJ2-4; D is perhaps TRBD1 or TRBD2 (5 bases each). The ends were cut back, 5 bases at V and 1 base at J, with 7 bases in the middle. CDR1 is KGHPV and CDR2 is FQNQEV in the germline V gene (reference sequence). This CDR3 comprises 13 residues. The CDR3 bases that were read are TGTGCCAGCAGTAGGGGCGGTCAAAACACCTTGTAC. Translating gives CASSRGGQNTLY. The CDR3, in full, reads CASSRGGQNTLYF.

Points on this clone: The gene symbols are mouse symbols. The read stops 1 residue short of the end of the CDR3; the missing end is completed from the germline J gene. The V and J genes are TRBV3 and TRBJ2-4; D might be TRBD1 or TRBD2, each matching 5 bases. The CDR3 consists of 13 residues. Germline V gene lookup returns CDR1 SNHLY and CDR2 FYNGKV (reference sequence). V was shortened by 5 bases and J by 0 bases, with 6 bases between the two germline ends. The sequenced part of the CDR3 DNA is TGTGCCAGCAGCCGGGACAGTCAAAACACCTTGTAC. Amino acids: CASSRDSQNTLY. In full, the CDR3 is CASSRDSQNTLYF.

A word on this clone: Genes and germline are mouse. The read stops 1 residue short of the end of the CDR3; the missing end is completed from the germline J gene. The chain links TRBV26 to TRBJ2-7; D is undetermined. Germline assignment: CDR1 KGHPV and CDR2 FQNQEV (reference sequence). The CDR3 contains 13 residues. The V end lost 3 bases, the J end lost 7 bases, and 13 bases lay between the germline ends. The sequenced CDR3 bases are TGTGCCAGCAGTCTAGAGACGCGGTGGGAACAGTAC. Translation: CASSLETRWEQY. The entire CDR3 protein reads CASSLETRWEQYF.

Judged by abundance, this clone is medium-sized. Mouse gene names apply. CDR3 DNA, as far as it was read: TGCACCTGCAGTGCGTCGGGGACAGGGAACTCCGACTACACC. As protein: CTCSASGTGNSDYT. The full CDR3 reads CTCSASGTGNSDYTF. This sequence joins TRBV1 and TRBJ1-2, with TRBD1 matching over 9 bases. From the germline J gene comes the end of the CDR3, since the read stops 1 residue before it. The CDR3 loop spans 15 amino acids. Germline-derived CDR1 and CDR2 are NSQYPW and LRSPGD (reference sequence). Losses at the gene ends were 3 bases for V and 2 bases for J; bases not matched to a gene: 4.

A note on this clone: Germline and genes: mouse. The read terminates 1 residue ahead of where the CDR3 ends, so the germline J gene completes it. The same CDR3 is also encoded by other DNA sequences in this sample. The chain has TRBV26 and TRBJ1-2; D gene unclear. This CDR3 has 12 amino acids. Trimming took off 2 bases at V and 1 base at J, with 2 bases between the two ends. CDR1 and CDR2 from the germline V gene are KGHPV and FQNQEV (reference sequence). This CDR3 reads CASSLRNSDYTF. CDR3 DNA (partial): TGTGCCAGCAGTCTGCGAAACTCCGACTACACC.

To note about this clone: Germline and genes: mouse. The CDR3 end falls 1 residue outside the read, so it is completed with the germline J gene. The rearrangement links TRBV26 to TRBJ2-3, with D possibly being TRBD1 (6 bases). From germline, CDR1 is KGHPV and CDR2 FQNQEV (reference sequence). Trimming left V 3 bases short and J 0 bases short, with 7 bases between. The length of the CDR3 is 14 residues. This chain's CDR3 is CASSLQGSAETLYF. The CDR3 bases that were read are TGTGCCAGCAGTCTACAGGGCAGTGCAGAAACGCTGTAT. The full variable domain, completed using reference TRBV26 and TRBJ2-3, is NSKVIQTPRYLVKGQGQKAKMRCIPEKGHPVVFWYQQNKNNEFKFLINFQNQEVLQQIDMTEKRFSAECPSNSPCSLEIQSSEAGDSALYLCASSLQGSAETLYFGSGTRLTVL.

This clone is deemed medium-sized (0.01 to 0.1%). The germline and genes are mouse ones. The read terminates 1 residue before the CDR3 end, so the remaining end is supplied by the germline J gene. The rearrangement uses TRBV23 and TRBJ1-5; the D segment call TRBD1 is taken from the table without a DNA check. This CDR3 is built from 15 residues. Germline V lookup: CDR1 KGHTA, CDR2 FQNQQP. The CDR3: CSSSQSPGNNQAPLF. Partial CDR3 DNA: TGCTCCAGCAGTCAATCACCAGGGAACAACCAGGCTCCGCTT.

Points on this clone: Gene labels here are mouse ones. The covered CDR3 bases are TGTGCAAGCAGCTTAGACAGTGCGGGCACAGAAGTCTTC. Translated, it gives CASSLDSAGTEVF. From start to end, the CDR3 is CASSLDSAGTEVFF. V is TRBV16 and J is TRBJ1-1; D unclear. The missing CDR3 end, 1 residue past where the read stops, is filled in from the germline J gene. Germline V CDR1 and CDR2: SGHSA, FRNQAP. The CDR3 sequence is 14 residues long. The germline V and J ends were trimmed by 0 bases and 4 bases, with 9 bases remaining between them.

As concerns this clone: Gene names are mouse gene names. The read finishes 1 residue shy of the CDR3 end, and the germline J gene is used to complete it. In the same sample, other DNA sequences code for this CDR3. The chain combines TRBV26 with TRBJ2-1; no clear D. The germline V gene has CDR1 KGHPV and CDR2 FQNQEV (reference sequence). CDR3 length equals 13 residues. Trimming cost V 4 bases and J 1 base, with 5 bases left between them. CDR3 sequence reads: CASSPDNYAEQFF. The part of the CDR3 DNA that was read is TGTGCCAGCAGTCCTGACAACTATGCTGAGCAGTTC.

A remark on this clone: Gene names and germline refer to mouse. Read sequence stops 1 residue before the CDR3 end, and the germline J gene provides the missing end. The rearrangement uses TRBV15 and TRBJ1-5, with D maybe TRBD1 (5 bases). Germline CDR1 SGHND, CDR2 FRSKSL. The V and J ends lost 6 bases and 0 bases respectively, with 9 bases between them. The CDR3 is 14 residues long. CDR3 in amino acids: CASRPGFNNQAPLF. Partial CDR3 DNA: TGTGCCAGCAGACCAGGGTTTAACAACCAGGCTCCGCTT.

Worth noting for this clone: The germline and genes are mouse ones. The observed sequence ends 1 residue before the CDR3 terminus, with the missing tail filled in from the germline J gene. The chain is built from TRBV3 and TRBJ1-4, with no clear D. In germline, CDR1 is SNHLY, CDR2 FYNGKV (reference sequence). V was trimmed by 5 bases and J by 6 bases, leaving 10 bases between them. The CDR3 is 13 amino acids. This CDR3 reads CASSPLGHERLFF. The covered CDR3 bases are TGTGCCAGCAGCCCCCTTGGGCACGAAAGATTATTT.

Of note for this clone: Mouse gene names apply. Read coverage stops 1 residue before the CDR3 terminus; the germline J gene supplies the remainder. The same CDR3 arises from other DNA sequences in this sample as well. J is TRBJ1-1 and V is TRBV26; D unresolved. V was pared by 2 bases and J by 2 bases, with 6 bases between. Germline lookup yields CDR1 KGHPV and CDR2 FQNQEV (reference sequence). The CDR3 is 13 amino acids. The CDR3 DNA, read in part, is TGTGCCAGCAGTCTGGACGGCAACACAGAAGTCTTC. Its protein is CASSLDGNTEVF. The CDR3 in its entirety is CASSLDGNTEVFF.

This clone is large (0.1 to 1%). Genes and germline are mouse. Read coverage stops 1 residue before the CDR3 terminus; the germline J gene supplies the remainder. The V and J genes are TRBV3 and TRBJ1-5, with 8 bases lining up with TRBD1. V was pared by 4 bases and J by 8 bases, with 4 bases of the junction left unmatched. The CDR3 extends over 13 amino acids. Germline-derived CDR1 and CDR2 are SNHLY and FYNGKV (reference sequence). The CDR3 is CASSSDRVEAPLF. CDR3 bases read: TGTGCCAGCAGCTCGGACAGGGTGGAGGCTCCGCTT.

Concerning this clone itself: Gene and germline names: mouse. The missing CDR3 end, 1 residue past where the read stops, is filled in from the germline J gene. The V gene is TRBV26, the J gene TRBJ1-3; the D gene is possibly TRBD1 (5 bases). CDR3 size: 13 residues. With 4 bases removed from V and 1 base from J, the gap between germline ends came to 5 bases. The V gene's germline CDR1 is KGHPV and CDR2 FQNQEV (reference sequence). CDR3 residues: CASSRGSGNTLYF. CDR3 bases read: TGTGCCAGCAGTCGGGGGTCTGGAAATACGCTCTAT.

This clone was seen a few times. Genes here carry mouse names. CDR3 protein: CSSSQSAGQISNERLFF. The sequenced part of the CDR3 DNA is TGCTCCAGCAGTCAATCAGCGGGACAAATTTCCAACGAAAGATTATTT. The chain has TRBV23 and TRBJ1-4; TRBD1 is the table's D call, not checked against the DNA. The read comes to an end 1 residue before the CDR3 does, leaving the germline J gene to fill in the end. Germline CDR1 KGHTA, CDR2 FQNQQP. CDR3 size: 17 residues. The complete variable domain, with remaining parts taken from reference TRBV23 and TRBJ1-4, reads DAAVTQKPRYLIKMKGQEAEMKCIPEKGHTAVFWYQQKQSKELKFLIYFQNQQPLDQIDMVKERFSAVCPSSSLCSLGIRTCEAEDSALYLCSSSQSAGQISNERLFFGHGTKLSVL.

Regarding this clone: Any gene name here is a mouse gene name. The CDR3 is cut off 1 residue early in the read; its end comes from the germline J gene. V usage is TRBV26 and J usage is TRBJ1-1; D is ambiguous. The V gene lost 4 bases and the J gene lost 2 bases, with 8 bases spanning the gap. CDR3 length equals 13 residues. Germline V CDR1 and CDR2: KGHPV, FQNQEV (reference sequence). CDR3 bases read: TGTGCCAGCAGTCCGACACCTAACACAGAAGTCTTC. It is translated as CASSPTPNTEVF. The full CDR3 protein reads CASSPTPNTEVFF.

About this clone: The germline and genes are mouse ones. This chain's CDR3 is CASSPQGAQDTQYF. The covered CDR3 bases are TGTGCCAGCAGTCCACAGGGGGCCCAAGACACCCAGTAC. The chain is built from TRBV26 and TRBJ2-5; 9 positions match TRBD1. The CDR3 end falls 1 residue outside the read, so it is completed with the germline J gene. Germline assignment: CDR1 KGHPV and CDR2 FQNQEV (reference sequence). This CDR3 comprises 14 residues. V dropped 4 bases and J dropped 2; count of bases not matched to a gene: 1.

This clone turned up a few times. Gene labels here are mouse ones. The CDR3 DNA, read in part, is TGTGCCAGCAGTGAGACAGGGGGGATCAACGAAAGATTATTT. Encoded protein: CASSETGGINERLF. In full, the CDR3 reads CASSETGGINERLFF. V is TRBV13-3 and J is TRBJ1-4, with 9 bases that match TRBD1. Coverage ceases 1 residue before the CDR3 finishes, and the germline J gene fills in the end. Germline CDR1 is NNHDY and CDR2 is SYVADS. V shed 2 bases and J 4 bases; nucleotides not matched to a gene: 3. CDR3 size: 15 residues.

As regards this clone: Mouse germline and gene names are used. The read gets to within 1 residue of the CDR3 end, and the germline J gene fills in the rest. This rearrangement joins TRBV19 to TRBJ2-3, with TRBD2 matching over 13 bases. V was clipped by 5 bases and J by 0 bases; unmatched bases: 9. This CDR3 is built from 18 residues. Germline CDR1 reads FNHDT; CDR2 reads SITEND (reference sequence). CDR3 protein: CASRPGLGGAESAETLYF. CDR3 DNA, as far as it was read: TGTGCCAGCAGACCGGGACTGGGGGGGGCCGAAAGTGCAGAAACGCTGTAT.

This clone was seen a few times. Gene names are mouse gene names. The chain's CDR3 is CASSTQGAETLYF. The CDR3 bases that were read are TGTGCAAGCAGCACACAGGGTGCAGAAACGCTGTAT. V and J are TRBV16 and TRBJ2-3; possible D gene TRBD1, 5 bases. The read ends 1 residue shy of where the CDR3 ends; the end is completed using the germline J gene. Germline-derived CDR1 and CDR2 are SGHSA and FRNQAP. V was trimmed by 5 bases and J by 1 base, leaving 7 bases between them. The CDR3 runs 13 residues.

To note about this clone: Each gene name is a mouse one. The CDR3 extends 1 residue past the end of the read, so its final part is completed from the germline J gene. V is TRBV2 and J is TRBJ2-4; 7 nucleotides align to TRBD2. With 0 bases clipped from V and 4 bases from J, the junction kept 1 base outside the gene matches. Germline V CDR1 and CDR2: LGHNA, YSYQKL. This CDR3 spans 14 amino acids. The CDR3 here is CASSQDWGKNTLYF. The sequenced CDR3 bases are TGTGCCAGCAGCCAAGACTGGGGGAAAAACACCTTGTAC.

This clone is categorized as medium-sized (0.01 to 0.1%). Gene names are the mouse ones. CDR3 DNA (partial): TGCACCTGCAGTGCAAAGTCTGGGGAGAGCTCCTATGAACAGTAC. Residues: CTCSAKSGESSYEQY. The whole CDR3 is CTCSAKSGESSYEQYF. This chain links TRBV1 with TRBJ2-7; TRBD2 is a possible D gene (6 bases). The CDR3 end falls 1 residue outside the read, so it is completed with the germline J gene. Per germline, CDR1 NSQYPW and CDR2 LRSPGD (reference sequence). Trimming shortened V by 2 bases and J by 0 bases, and 14 bases separated the two germline ends. CDR3 length equals 16 residues.

As to this clone: Gene names are mouse gene names. With the read ending 1 residue before the CDR3 end, the germline J gene is used to fill in that end. This rearrangement joins TRBV23 to TRBJ2-7; the table assigns TRBD1, which was not confirmed against the DNA. This CDR3 spans 12 amino acids. Germline CDR1 is KGHTA and CDR2 is FQNQQP. CDR3 sequence reads: CSRRQGGYEQYF. Partial CDR3 DNA: TGCTCCAGAAGGCAGGGGGGCTATGAACAGTAC.

This clone was recorded a few times. Gene names and germline refer to mouse. With the read ending 1 residue before the CDR3 end, the germline J gene is used to fill in that end. J is TRBJ2-7 and V is TRBV13-2; tentative D call: TRBD1 (6 bases). The CDR3 totals 14 residues. In germline, CDR1 is NNHNN, CDR2 SYGAGS (reference sequence). V was clipped by 0 bases and J by 3 bases, with 10 bases between them. The part of the CDR3 DNA that was read is TGTGCCAGCGGTGATGCAGGGGCAGGCTATGAACAGTAC. This translates into CASGDAGAGYEQY. Given in full, the CDR3 is CASGDAGAGYEQYF.